One and the same sample provided the 16 T cell receptor beta chains below, sequenced in a study of long-term antiretroviral therapy in people with HIV. Survey-level resolution applied to immunoSEQ assay v3.0. Clones were read by immunoSEQ multiplex PCR, and TCRdb kept only the in-frame ones, dropping some. The table lists over 25,000 clones, approximately 90% of them singletons. This specimen was unsorted PBMCs, taken 3.2 years before starting antiretroviral therapy. All receptors come from a man aged 50-60 years with HIV.

The CDR3: CASSLRGLTQYF. Written as DNA, the CDR3 is TGTGCCAGCAGTCTTAGGGGGCTGACCCAGTACTTC. This chain joins TRBV11-2 and TRBJ2-5; TRBD1 aligns across 7 bases. The ends lost 6 bases at V and 7 bases at J; junction bases unmatched: 5. Germline V gene sequence: CDR1 SGHAT, CDR2 FQNNGV. This CDR3 has 12 residues.

The chain has TRBV9 and TRBJ2-3, with a tentative D call TRBD2 (5 bases). Germline V gene data show CDR1 as SGDLS and CDR2 as YYNGEE. The V and J ends lost 4 bases and 5 bases respectively, with 14 bases between them. This CDR3 contains 14 residues. The CDR3 is CASSLAPGGDTQYF. DNA for the CDR3: TGTGCCAGCAGCCTCGCCCCTGGAGGAGATACGCAGTATTTT.

CDR3 coding DNA: TGTGCCTGGGGAGACAGTTTTCGACCTTATGGCTACACCTTC. Translation: CAWGDSFRPYGYTF. The J gene is TRBJ1-2, the V gene TRBV30, with D possibly being TRBD1 (5 bases). Germline V gene data show CDR1 as GTSNPN and CDR2 as SVGIG (reference sequence). Trimming cost V 5 bases and J 5 bases, with 18 bases left between them. CDR3 length: 14 residues. The entire variable domain, with the rest obtained from reference TRBV30 and TRBJ1-2, is as follows: SQTIHQWPATLVQPVGSPLSLECTVEGTSNPNLYWYRQAAGRGLQLLFYSVGIGQISSEVPQNLSASRPQDRQFILSSKKLLLSDSGFYLCAWGDSFRPYGYTFGSGTRLTVV.

This chain connects TRBV27 to TRBJ1-5; no firm D call. Trimming left V 0 bases short and J 0 bases short, with 3 bases between. The CDR3 consists of 14 residues. CDR1 is MNHEY and CDR2 is SMNVEV in the germline V gene (reference sequence). In DNA form, the CDR3 reads TGTGCCAGCAGTTTATCCGATAGCAATCAGCCCCAGCATTTT. Residues: CASSLSDSNQPQHF.

The V and J genes are TRBV7-9 and TRBJ1-4; TRBD1 matches 10 bases. V shed 5 bases, J shed 7 bases, and the junction held 4 bases outside the gene matches. Germline assignment: CDR1 SEHNR and CDR2 FQNEAQ (reference sequence). CDR3 length: 14 amino acids. CDR3 loop: CASSRDRGGEKLFF. CDR3 nucleotide sequence: TGTGCCAGCAGCAGGGACAGGGGAGGTGAAAAACTGTTTTTT. Complete variable domain (other parts from reference TRBV7-9 and TRBJ1-4): DTGVSQNPRHKITKRGQNVTFRCDPISEHNRLYWYRQTLGQGPEFLTYFQNEAQLEKSRLLSDRFSAERPKGSFSTLEIQRTEQGDSAMYLCASSRDRGGEKLFFGSGTQLSVL.

This CDR3 reads CASSLIQGGNTEAFF. In DNA, the CDR3 is TGTGCCAGCAGCTTAATACAGGGAGGTAACACTGAAGCTTTCTTT. V gene TRBV11-3 combines with J gene TRBJ1-1, with a possible D match to TRBD1 (6 bases). Germline lookup yields CDR1 SGHNT and CDR2 YENEEA. CDR3 length: 15 amino acids. V was trimmed by 2 bases and J by 2 bases, leaving 12 bases between them.

CDR3 in DNA: TGTGCCAGCAGTTCACCAATGAACACTGAAGCTTTCTTT. This translates into CASSSPMNTEAFF. The rearrangement uses TRBV28 and TRBJ1-1; D remains ambiguous. Between the trimmed V and J ends, which lost 4 bases and 0 bases, there was a span of 6 bases. CDR3 length: 13 amino acids. Germline CDR1 reads MDHEN; CDR2 reads SYDVKM.

This CDR3 reads CASRRTDTQYF. The CDR3 bases are TGTGCCAGCAGGCGCACAGATACGCAGTATTTT. The chain is built from TRBV28 and TRBJ2-3; D ambiguous. Trimming pared 6 bases from V and 1 base from J, leaving 2 bases between. The CDR3 is 11 residues long. CDR1 and CDR2 from the germline V gene are MDHEN and SYDVKM. The variable domain in full, completed from reference TRBV28 and TRBJ2-3, reads DVKVTQSSRYLVKRTGEKVFLECVQDMDHENMFWYRQDPGLGLRLIYFSYDVKMKEKGDIPEGYSVSREKKERFSLILESASTNQTSMYLCASRRTDTQYFGPGTRLTVL.

The V and J genes are TRBV5-5 and TRBJ1-1, with 7 positions matching TRBD1. Germline CDR1 is SGHKS and CDR2 is YYEKEE (reference sequence). J gave up 3 bases and V 3 bases, and 5 bases lay outside the gene matches. The CDR3 spans 14 residues. The CDR3 DNA sequence: TGTGCCAGCAGCTCAACAGGGGCACACACTGAAGCTTTCTTT. Protein product: CASSSTGAHTEAFF.

CDR3 region: CASSIRVRDTDQPQHF. As DNA, the CDR3 is TGTGCCAGTAGTATAAGGGTGAGGGACACCGATCAGCCCCAGCATTTT. The chain employs TRBV19 and TRBJ1-5; possible D gene TRBD1, 6 bases. This CDR3 is built from 16 residues. Between the trimmed V and J ends, which lost 2 bases and 5 bases, there was a span of 16 bases. CDR1 and CDR2 from the germline V gene are LNHDA and SQIVND (reference sequence).

The chain is built from TRBV6-5 and TRBJ1-2; TRBD1 might be the D (5 bases). The CDR3 has 14 residues. V was shortened by 2 bases and J by 4 bases, with 11 bases between the two germline ends. CDR1 is MNHEY, CDR2 SVGAGI, per germline. As DNA, the CDR3 is TGTGCCAGCAGTTACGGCAGGGCTGTCTATGGCTACACCTTC. This gives the protein CASSYGRAVYGYTF.

The chain uses TRBV6-6 and TRBJ2-7; 10 bases align to TRBD2. Losses at the gene ends were 5 bases for V and 2 bases for J; bases not matched to a gene: 0. The CDR3 extends over 13 amino acids. Germline V gene sequence: CDR1 MNHNY, CDR2 SVGAGI (reference sequence). The CDR3 DNA is TGTGCCAGCAGTAGCGGGAGGGCCTACGAGCAGTACTTC. Its translation: CASSSGRAYEQYF.

The V and J genes are TRBV19 and TRBJ1-4; TRBD1 matches at 7 bases. The CDR3 runs 14 residues. Per the germline V gene, CDR1 is LNHDA and CDR2 is SQIVND (reference sequence). The trim removed 5 bases at V and 8 bases at J, leaving 8 bases unmatched. CDR3 sequence (DNA): TGTGCCAGTAGTCGAGGGGGCCCGAGGGAAAAACTGTTTTTT. Amino acids: CASSRGGPREKLFF. Full variable domain (outside the CDR3, taken from reference TRBV19 and TRBJ1-4): DGGITQSPKYLFRKEGQNVTLSCEQNLNHDAMYWYRQDPGQGLRLIYYSQIVNDFQKGDIAEGYSVSREKKESFPLTVTSAQKNPTAFYLCASSRGGPREKLFFGSGTQLSVL.

This clone is labeled medium-sized. This chain connects TRBV7-8 to TRBJ2-2; TRBD2 is a possible D gene (6 bases). CDR1 is SGHVS, CDR2 FQNEAQ, per germline. This CDR3 has 14 amino acids. V dropped 2 bases and J dropped 7 bases, with 11 bases sitting between them. CDR3 sequence (DNA): TGTGCCAGCAGCTTACGGGGGACCGGCGGGGAGCTGTTTTTT. This sequence encodes CASSLRGTGGELFF.

V gene TRBV28 combines with J gene TRBJ1-1; D gene unclear. V was shortened by 8 bases and J by 0 bases, with 4 bases between the two germline ends. The CDR3 consists of 11 residues. Germline V lookup: CDR1 MDHEN, CDR2 SYDVKM. The CDR3 spells CASLVNTEAFF. CDR3 DNA sequence: TGTGCCAGCCTCGTGAACACTGAAGCTTTCTTT.

This chain uses TRBV5-4 with TRBJ2-3; D is possibly TRBD1 (6 bases). Deletions cut 4 bases from V and 4 bases from J, with 28 bases between. The CDR3 sequence is 19 residues long. CDR1 is SGHNT and CDR2 is YYREEE in the germline V gene (reference sequence). The chain's CDR3 is CASSPYAAGRAAGADTQYF. CDR3 sequence (DNA): TGTGCCAGCAGCCCCTACGCCGCAGGGAGAGCGGCAGGGGCAGATACGCAGTATTTT. The variable domain in full, completed from reference TRBV5-4 and TRBJ2-3, reads ETGVTQSPTHLIKTRGQQVTLRCSSQSGHNTVSWYQQALGQGPQFIFQYYREEENGRGNFPPRFSGLQFPNYSSELNVNALELDDSALYLCASSPYAAGRAAGADTQYFGPGTRLTVL.